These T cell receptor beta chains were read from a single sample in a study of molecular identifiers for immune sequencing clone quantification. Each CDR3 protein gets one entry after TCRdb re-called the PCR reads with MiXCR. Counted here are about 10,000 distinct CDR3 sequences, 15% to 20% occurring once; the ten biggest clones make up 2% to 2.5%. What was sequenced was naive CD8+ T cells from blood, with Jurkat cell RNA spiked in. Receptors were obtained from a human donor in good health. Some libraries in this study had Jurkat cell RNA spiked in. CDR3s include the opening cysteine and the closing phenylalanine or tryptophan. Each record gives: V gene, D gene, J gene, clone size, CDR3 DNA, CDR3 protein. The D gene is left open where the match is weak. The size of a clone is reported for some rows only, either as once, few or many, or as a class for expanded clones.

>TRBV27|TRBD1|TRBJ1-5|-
TGTGCCAGCAGTTTATCAGGCAGGGGGACTCAGCCCCAGCATTTT
CASSLSGRGTQPQHF
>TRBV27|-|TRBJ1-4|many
TGTGCCAGCAGTTTCCGGGCGGAACTAAATGAAAAACTGTTTTTT
CASSFRAELNEKLFF
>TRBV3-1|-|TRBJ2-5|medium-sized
TGTGCCAGCAGCCAAGACGGGACGGGAGTCAAAGAGACCCAGTACTTC
CASSQDGTGVKETQYF
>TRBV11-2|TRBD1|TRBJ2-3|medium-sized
TGTGCCAGCAGTCGAACAGGGGGCCAGATAGATACGCAGTATTTT
CASSRTGGQIDTQYF
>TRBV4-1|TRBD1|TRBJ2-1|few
TGCGCCAGCAGCCAATACCCGGGACAGGGGGGCATTATCAGGAATGAGCAGTTCTTC
CASSQYPGQGGIIRNEQFF
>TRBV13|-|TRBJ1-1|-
TGTGCCAGCAGCGGGGGGGGGCGGGGAGGCACTGAAGCTTTCTTT
CASSGGGRGGTEAFF
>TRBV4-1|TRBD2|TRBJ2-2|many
TGCGCCAGCAGCCATGTACTAGCGGGAGGGTCCGGGGAGCTGTTTTTT
CASSHVLAGGSGELFF
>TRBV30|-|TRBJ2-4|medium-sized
TGTGCCTGGAGTCCGACAGGTTTGATTTACATTCAGTACTTC
CAWSPTGLIYIQYF
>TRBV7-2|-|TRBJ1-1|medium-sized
TGTGCCAGCAACCCAGGGGCAGGTGGGAGCACTGAAGCTTTCTTT
CASNPGAGGSTEAFF
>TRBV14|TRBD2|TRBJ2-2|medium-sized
TGTGCCAGCAGCCAAGATTTCCTAGCGGCGAACACCGGGGAGCTGTTTTTT
CASSQDFLAANTGELFF
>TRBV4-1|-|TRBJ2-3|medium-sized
TGCGCCAGCAGCCAAGAGGTTCCAGGGGCTCTAACAGATACGCAGTATTTT
CASSQEVPGALTDTQYF
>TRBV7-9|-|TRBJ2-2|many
TGTGCCAGCAGCTTCACCGAAAACACCGGGGAGCTGTTTTTT
CASSFTENTGELFF
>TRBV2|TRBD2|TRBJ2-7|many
TGTGCCAGCAGTGGCGGGACACTACCTTTACAACTAGCGGGGCCGTACGAGCAGTACTTC
CASSGGTLPLQLAGPYEQYF
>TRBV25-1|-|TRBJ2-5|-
TGTGCCAGCAGTGGGGACGGCCAAGAGACCCAGTACTTC
CASSGDGQETQYF
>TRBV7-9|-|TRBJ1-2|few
TGTGCCAGCAGCCCCAGGGGAGGGTTCTATGGCTACACCTTC
CASSPRGGFYGYTF
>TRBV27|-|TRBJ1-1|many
TGTGCCAGCAGTTGTAGGGGTTGCCCTGAAGCTTTCTTT
CASSCRGCPEAFF
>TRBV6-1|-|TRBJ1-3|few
TGTGCCAGCAGTGAAGGACACTACCAGGGAAACACCATATATTTT
CASSEGHYQGNTIYF
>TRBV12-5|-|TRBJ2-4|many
TGTGCTAGTGGTCCGCCGGGAAAAAACATTCAGTACTTC
CASGPPGKNIQYF
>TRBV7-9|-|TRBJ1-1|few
TGTGCCAGCAGCTTTCAGGTGACGAACACTGAAGCTTTCTTT
CASSFQVTNTEAFF
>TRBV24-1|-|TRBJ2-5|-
TGTGCCACCAGTGATTACCGACTAGGACCCGGCGAGACCCAGTACTTC
CATSDYRLGPGETQYF
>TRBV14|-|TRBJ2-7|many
TGTGCCAGCAGCCACCTAGGAGGGGCCCCCTACGAGCAGTACTTC
CASSHLGGAPYEQYF
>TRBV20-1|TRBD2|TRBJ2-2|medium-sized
TGCAGTGCTCGGGGACTAGCGGGAGGGCCTGAGGAGCTGTTTTTT
CSARGLAGGPEELFF
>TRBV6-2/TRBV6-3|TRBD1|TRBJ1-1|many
TGTGCCAGCAGACTGTGGGACAGAAAGACGAACACTGAAGCTTTCTTT
CASRLWDRKTNTEAFF
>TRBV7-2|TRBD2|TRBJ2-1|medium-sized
TGTGCCAGCAGCACCCTAGCGGGAGTTCTAAGTGAGCAGTTCTTC
CASSTLAGVLSEQFF
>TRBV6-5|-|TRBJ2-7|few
TGTGCCAGCAGTGTTACAGGGATAATCACCTACGAGCAGTACTTC
CASSVTGIITYEQYF
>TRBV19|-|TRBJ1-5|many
TGTGCCAGTAGTCCCGGACACTTAAATCAGCCCCAGCATTTT
CASSPGHLNQPQHF
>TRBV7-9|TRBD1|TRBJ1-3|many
TGTGCCAGCAGCTTGGGGGACAGTAGCTCTGGAAACACCATATATTTT
CASSLGDSSSGNTIYF
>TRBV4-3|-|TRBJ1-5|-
TGCGCCAGCAGCCAAGAAAGGCTAACAATTAGCAATCAGCCCCAGCATTTT
CASSQERLTISNQPQHF
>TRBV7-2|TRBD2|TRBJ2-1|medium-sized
TGTGCCAGCAGCTCTGGACTAGCGGGACCGCGGTTCTTC
CASSSGLAGPRFF
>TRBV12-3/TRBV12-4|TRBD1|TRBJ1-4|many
TGTGCCAGCAGTCTAGGACAGGATTCAACTAATGAAAAACTGTTTTTT
CASSLGQDSTNEKLFF
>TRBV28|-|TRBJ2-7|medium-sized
TGTGCCAGCAGTCGCCCTGGGCCGTCCTACGAGCAGTACTTC
CASSRPGPSYEQYF
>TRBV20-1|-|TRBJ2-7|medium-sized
TGCAGTGCTAGTGGGGGTACCTACGAGCAGTACTTC
CSASGGTYEQYF
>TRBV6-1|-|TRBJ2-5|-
TGTGCCAGCAGTGCACAGGGAGCGATGAGCGTCTTCCAGGAGACCCAGTACTTC
CASSAQGAMSVFQETQYF
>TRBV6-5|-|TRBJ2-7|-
TGTGCCAGCACCAACGGGACCTACGAGCAGTGCTTC
CASTNGTYEQCF
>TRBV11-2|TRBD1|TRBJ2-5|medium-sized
TGTGCCAGCAGCCCCACCCCCGGACAGGGGGAATTCCAAGAGACCCAGTACTTC
CASSPTPGQGEFQETQYF
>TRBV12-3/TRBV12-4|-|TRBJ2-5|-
TGTGCCAGCAGGCAAATCATACAAGAGACCCAGTACTTC
CASRQIIQETQYF
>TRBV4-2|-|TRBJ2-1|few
TGTGCCAGCAGCCAAGATCCCCTAATCGGGGTTCGGTCCTACAATGAGCAGTTCTTC
CASSQDPLIGVRSYNEQFF